Presented here are 8 T cell receptor beta chains from one specimen sequenced in a study of T cell responses to AZD1222 COVID-19 vaccine. Assay used: immunoSEQ multiplex PCR; TCRdb lists only in-frame clones, some missing. Of 140,000 to 150,000 clones detected, around 92% appear once; the ten largest clones hold about 3.5%. This material consisted of peripheral blood, taken 28 days after the second AZD1222 dose. These TCRs come from an adult who received the AZD1222 COVID-19 vaccine.

This chain connects TRBV7-9 to TRBJ2-3, with D hard to call. The germline gives CDR1 SEHNR, CDR2 FQNEAQ (reference sequence). V shed 5 bases and J shed 2 bases, with 5 bases lying between them. CDR3 length: 12 amino acids. In DNA form, the CDR3 reads TGTGCCAGCAGCATGAACACAGATACGCAGTATTTT. It specifies CASSMNTDTQYF.

The gene calls are TRBV7-2 and TRBJ2-1; TRBD1 matches 9 bases. The CDR3 is made up of 14 amino acids. CDR1 is SGHTA and CDR2 is FQGNSA in the germline V gene. The trim removed 6 bases at V and 5 bases at J, leaving 5 bases unmatched. CDR3 in amino acids: CASRPGQGNNEQFF. DNA for the CDR3: TGTGCCAGCAGGCCGGGACAGGGAAACAATGAGCAGTTCTTC.

This rearrangement joins TRBV6-2 or TRBV6-3 to TRBJ2-1, with TRBD2 identical over 9 bases. With V trimmed by 4 bases and J by 1 base, 5 bases remained unmatched. Germline V gene sequence: CDR1 MNHEY, CDR2 SVGEGT. The CDR3 has 16 residues. CDR3 sequence reads: CASSFPAGGSYNEQFF. In DNA, the CDR3 is TGTGCCAGCAGTTTCCCGGCGGGAGGGTCCTACAATGAGCAGTTCTTC.

The J gene is TRBJ2-5, the V gene TRBV18, with D perhaps TRBD2 (5 bases). The germline gives CDR1 KGHSH, CDR2 LQKENI. The CDR3 runs to 14 residues. V lost 0 bases and J lost 2, with 7 bases in between. CDR3 in DNA: TGTGCCAGCTCACCACCTAGCGCACAAGAGACCCAGTACTTC. This codes for CASSPPSAQETQYF. The whole variable domain, remainder taken from reference TRBV18 and TRBJ2-5, is NAGVMQNPRHLVRRRGQEARLRCSPMKGHSHVYWYRQLPEEGLKFMVYLQKENIIDESGMPKERFSAEFPKEGPSILRIQQVVRGDSAAYFCASSPPSAQETQYFGPGTRLLVL.

The J gene is TRBJ2-7, the V gene TRBV28; D is undetermined. Germline V gene lookup returns CDR1 MDHEN and CDR2 SYDVKM. The CDR3 length is 12 residues. V gave up 8 bases and J gave up 5 bases, with 13 bases separating them. CDR3 nucleotides: TGTGCCAGCTCTCATGGGCGGAACGAGCAGTACTTC. Translating gives CASSHGRNEQYF.

The chain is built from TRBV27 and TRBJ1-5; D perhaps matches TRBD1 (5 bases). The CDR3 is made up of 15 amino acids. With 8 bases removed from V and 1 base from J, the gap between germline ends came to 15 bases. Germline lookup yields CDR1 MNHEY and CDR2 SMNVEV (reference sequence). CDR3 sequence: CASSWLGESNQPQHF. For the CDR3, the DNA is TGTGCCAGCTCCTGGTTGGGGGAAAGCAATCAGCCCCAGCATTTT.

The rearrangement joins TRBV2 to TRBJ2-7; the D gene is possibly TRBD1 (5 bases). With 6 bases removed from V and 5 bases from J, the gap between germline ends came to 11 bases. The CDR3 loop spans 12 amino acids. Germline assignment: CDR1 SNHLY and CDR2 FYNNEI. In DNA form, the CDR3 reads TGTGCCAGCAGAGGACAATTCCACGAGCAGTACTTC. It encodes CASRGQFHEQYF.

The chain uses TRBV21-1 and TRBJ1-1. TRBV21-1 is a pseudogene. This CDR3 region has 14 residues. For the CDR3, the DNA is TGTGCCAGCAGCCCTAGACCAGATAACACTGAAGCTTTCTTT. This codes for CASSPRPDNTEAFF.